This T cell receptor (beta chain) was recovered during a study of regulatory T cells in long-lasting Graves disease. This clonotype was counted at least ten times. The time point is: newly diagnosed GD, antithyroid drugs for less than 3 months. There was RNA extracted from PBMCs, and the TCR library was made from it. Combining iRepertoire HTBI primers with Arm-PCR of CDR3 regions, the authors built TCR beta libraries. TCRdb reanalysed the multiplex PCR reads using MiXCR and keeps one entry per CDR3 protein. Among around 500,000 distinct CDR3 sequences listed, around 15% were seen once. This sample was shared with a second study, whose subject was T cells in Graves' hyperthyroidism and ophthalmopathy. That paper notes: Patients between 18 and 65 years old had hyperthyroidism, newly diagnosed and lasting under 2 months.

This clonotype originated in a woman aged 35-65 years with Graves disease. The sample in question was peripheral blood mononuclear cells (PBMCs), obtained at new diagnosis, from a patient treated with antithyroid drugs.

CDR3 coding DNA: TGTGCCACCAGCCAGGGGGAGCGATCTGAAGCTTTCTTT. Translating gives CATSQGERSEAFF. The rearrangement links TRBV24-1 to TRBJ1-1, with 7 bases lining up with TRBD1. The CDR3 contains 13 residues. V trimming: 7 bases; J trimming: 6 bases; junction bases outside the gene matches: 7. The germline CDR1 and CDR2 sequences are KGHDR and SFDVKD.